The next 30 T cell receptor beta chains were all read from a single sample in a study of shared clonotypes between healthy human individuals. The naive CD8 fraction comprised CD45RO-negative cells positively selected for CCR7 and excluded terminally differentiated effector memory CD45RA+ cells. Clones were read by immunoSEQ multiplex PCR, and TCRdb kept only the in-frame ones, dropping some. Among some 1,900,000 clones listed, roughly 94% were seen once. The material sequenced was naive CD8+ T cells sorted from blood. The receptor set was obtained from a man aged 18 to 29 in good health.

The chain links TRBV6-1 to TRBJ1-3; D is possibly TRBD1 (6 bases). The CDR3 is made up of 17 amino acids. Trimming stripped 4 bases from V and 0 bases from J, with 16 bases between. Germline CDR1 is MNHNS and CDR2 is SASEGT. CDR3: CASSARQALSSGNTIYF. DNA for the CDR3: TGTGCCAGCAGTGCGAGACAGGCCCTAAGCTCTGGAAACACCATATATTTT.

A remark on this clone: The sample contains more than one DNA sequence encoding this CDR3. This sequence joins TRBV7-9 and TRBJ1-2; unclear D gene. The CDR3 totals 12 residues. The germline V gene encodes CDR1 SEHNR and CDR2 FQNEAQ (reference sequence). V lost 3 bases to trimming and J lost 5 bases, with 7 bases between them. The CDR3 bases are TGTGCCAGCAGCTTGGAGGCTTATGGCTACACCTTC. As protein: CASSLEAYGYTF.

This chain uses TRBV7-6 with TRBJ1-4; perhaps TRBD1 as D (5 bases). CDR1 and CDR2 from the germline V gene are SGHVS and FNYEAQ. The CDR3 sequence is 17 residues long. V was clipped by 2 bases and J by 8 bases, with 21 bases between them. The chain's CDR3 is CASSLLISGQENEKLFF. Here the CDR3 DNA reads TGTGCCAGCAGCTTATTAATCTCCGGACAAGAAAACGAAAAACTGTTTTTT.

As to this clone: At the DNA level, this CDR3 is encoded by other sequences in the same sample as well. This chain connects TRBV6-5 to TRBJ2-2; D is uncertain. Germline values: CDR1 MNHEY, CDR2 SVGAGI. Trimming removed 2 bases from V and 5 bases from J, with 9 bases in between. This CDR3 has 14 residues. In DNA form, the CDR3 reads TGTGCCAGCAGTTACAGGGAAGGGACCGGGGAGCTGTTTTTT. Translated, it gives CASSYREGTGELFF.

The chain links TRBV30 to TRBJ2-1, with 9 bases lining up with TRBD1. This CDR3 has 16 residues. J lost 8 bases, V lost 5 bases, and 16 bases had no gene match. Germline CDR1 is GTSNPN and CDR2 is SVGIG (reference sequence). The CDR3 nucleotides are TGTGCCTGGTCCGAGCCAGGACAGGGGTTGATAGATGAGCAGTTCTTC. Translated, it gives CAWSEPGQGLIDEQFF.

This clone was observed a single time. This chain uses TRBV2 with TRBJ1-1; no firm D call. Germline-derived CDR1 and CDR2 are SNHLY and FYNNEI. V was clipped by 5 bases and J by 6 bases, with 16 bases between them. This CDR3 spans 14 amino acids. The DNA of the CDR3 is TGTGCCAGCAGTTCAGGAGCGGGTTGGGCTGAAGCTTTCTTT. Translation: CASSSGAGWAEAFF.

The chain is built from TRBV4-3 and TRBJ2-7; 10 bases align to TRBD2. This CDR3 has 16 residues. Germline V gene data show CDR1 as LGHNA and CDR2 as YSLEER. After removal of 1 base from V and 4 bases from J, the junction contained 7 bases not matched to a gene. The DNA of the CDR3 is TGCGCCAGCAGCCAAGCAAGCCTAGCGGGAGTATACGAGCAGTACTTC. As protein: CASSQASLAGVYEQYF.

V usage is TRBV25-1 and J usage is TRBJ1-2; D not resolved. Germline V CDR1 and CDR2: MGHDK, SYGVNS. Trimming took 3 bases from V and 3 from J, leaving 8 bases between them. This CDR3 is built from 13 residues. The CDR3 loop is CASSEHIHYGYTF. The DNA for the CDR3 is TGTGCCAGCAGTGAGCATATCCACTATGGCTACACCTTC.

The chain carries TRBV10-3 and TRBJ2-1; D gene ambiguous. This CDR3 comprises 10 residues. Looked up from germline, CDR1 is ENHRY and CDR2 is SYGVKD. Trimming removed 10 bases from V and 8 bases from J, with 9 bases in between. In DNA form, the CDR3 reads TGTGCCACCGGTAACGATGAGCAGTTCTTC. Translation gives CATGNDEQFF.

The rearrangement links TRBV7-8 to TRBJ2-1; D uncertain. The CDR3 spans 16 residues. The V end lost 1 base, the J end lost 7 bases, and 17 bases lay between the germline ends. Germline CDR1 reads SGHVS; CDR2 reads FQNEAQ. The CDR3 here is CASSLGLGSSTNEQFF. CDR3 coding DNA: TGTGCCAGCAGCTTAGGCCTAGGGTCTTCAACTAATGAGCAGTTCTTC.

The gene calls are TRBV4-1 and TRBJ2-2; TRBD2 agrees at 9 bases. Per the germline V gene, CDR1 is MGHRA and CDR2 is YSYEKL. The CDR3 extends over 17 amino acids. V lost 4 bases to trimming and J lost 0 bases; unmatched junction nucleotides: 6. The CDR3 loop reads CASSRRLAGANTGELFF. For the CDR3, the DNA is TGCGCCAGCAGCCGACGCTTAGCGGGAGCGAACACCGGGGAGCTGTTTTTT.

The chain has TRBV4-2 and TRBJ2-3, with a tentative D call TRBD2 (6 bases). Germline V CDR1 and CDR2: LGHNA, YNFKEQ. The CDR3 loop spans 16 amino acids. V was trimmed by 8 bases and J by 1 base, leaving 19 bases between them. The CDR3 sequence: CASRMLLALGTDTQYF. In DNA, the CDR3 is TGTGCCAGCCGAATGTTACTAGCCCTCGGCACAGATACGCAGTATTTT.

The rearrangement joins TRBV7-9 to TRBJ2-1, with TRBD1 matching 9 bases. The length of the CDR3 is 16 residues. From germline, CDR1 is SEHNR and CDR2 FQNEAQ (reference sequence). After removal of 6 bases from V and 6 bases from J, the junction contained 12 bases not matched to a gene. In nucleotides, the CDR3 is TGTGCCAGCAGTCTAGGGGGACAGGGATGGGGCAATGAGCAGTTCTTC. It specifies CASSLGGQGWGNEQFF.

The chain combines TRBV7-9 with TRBJ2-7, with unresolved D. V was cut by 1 base and J by 0 bases, with 10 bases left in between. Germline V lookup: CDR1 SEHNR, CDR2 FQNEAQ (reference sequence). CDR3 size: 15 residues. CDR3 nucleotides: TGTGCCAGCAGCTTAGGGGTCCTGAGCTCCTACGAGCAGTACTTC. Translated, it gives CASSLGVLSSYEQYF.

V is TRBV9 and J is TRBJ1-1; D perhaps matches TRBD1 (5 bases). CDR3 length equals 17 residues. With 2 bases removed from V and 1 base from J, the gap between germline ends came to 18 bases. Per germline, CDR1 SGDLS and CDR2 YYNGEE. For the CDR3, the DNA is TGTGCCAGCAGCGTCGACCCAGTGGGGGGACCGAACACTGAAGCTTTCTTT. This sequence encodes CASSVDPVGGPNTEAFF.

The count of this clone is one. The chain couples TRBV30 to TRBJ1-2; tentatively, D is TRBD1 (5 bases). Looked up from germline, CDR1 is GTSNPN and CDR2 is SVGIG (reference sequence). CDR3 length: 15 residues. The V and J ends lost 5 bases and 4 bases respectively, with 20 bases between them. The CDR3 region is CAWRLFFGGGYGYTF. The CDR3 nucleotides read TGTGCCTGGCGCCTCTTCTTCGGGGGGGGCTATGGCTACACCTTC.

The DNA for the CDR3 is TGCGCCAGCAGCCCCCTCTTAGCGGGAGGGCCCTTCTCCTACGAGCAGTACTTC. Amino acids: CASSPLLAGGPFSYEQYF. The V and J genes are TRBV4-1 and TRBJ2-7; the match to TRBD2 covers 11 bases. There are 18 residues in the CDR3. V shed 4 bases and J 0 bases; nucleotides not matched to a gene: 11. The germline gives CDR1 MGHRA, CDR2 YSYEKL.

The gene calls are TRBV10-1 and TRBJ1-1; D is possibly TRBD1 (6 bases). Germline CDR1 WNHNN, CDR2 SYGVQD (reference sequence). CDR3 size: 14 residues. Trimming removed 2 bases at V and 1 base at J, with 8 bases between. The CDR3: CASSEGGPNTEAFF. The CDR3 nucleotides read TGCGCCAGCAGTGAGGGGGGGCCGAACACTGAAGCTTTCTTT.

The rearrangement links TRBV30 to TRBJ1-4; D is perhaps TRBD1 (6 bases). CDR3 length equals 13 residues. V lost 4 bases and J lost 7, with 13 bases in between. Germline V CDR1 and CDR2: GTSNPN, SVGIG (reference sequence). The CDR3 region is CAWTLPGAEKLFF. CDR3 coding DNA: TGTGCCTGGACACTCCCGGGGGCTGAAAAACTGTTTTTT.

This clone was found once. The DNA of the CDR3 is TGTGCCAGCAGTGAATTGGAGGTTTGGGTAGGAGACAATGAGCAGTTCTTC. This encodes CASSELEVWVGDNEQFF. The rearrangement uses TRBV6-1 and TRBJ2-1; weak D call: TRBD2 (5 bases). The CDR3 is 17 residues long. CDR1 is MNHNS, CDR2 SASEGT, per germline. V was trimmed by 2 bases and J by 5 bases, leaving 19 bases between them.

The V gene is TRBV7-9, the J gene TRBJ2-5; tentative D call: TRBD2 (5 bases). Germline CDR1 SEHNR, CDR2 FQNEAQ (reference sequence). The CDR3 is made up of 13 amino acids. V was trimmed by 1 base and J by 3 bases, leaving 6 bases between them. The CDR3 is CASSLDGEETQYF. The CDR3 nucleotides are TGTGCCAGCAGCTTAGACGGGGAAGAGACCCAGTACTTC.

The chain joins TRBV7-8 to TRBJ1-2, with 10 bases fitting TRBD1. Trimming cost V 0 bases and J 5 bases; bases outside gene matches: 9. Germline V gene sequence: CDR1 SGHVS, CDR2 FQNEAQ. The CDR3 loop spans 17 amino acids. The chain's CDR3 is CASSLAGTGAPLYGYTF. DNA for the CDR3: TGTGCCAGCAGCTTAGCCGGGACAGGGGCTCCTCTTTATGGCTACACCTTC.

The V gene is TRBV19, the J gene TRBJ2-7, with D maybe TRBD2 (5 bases). The CDR3 length is 15 residues. Looked up from germline, CDR1 is LNHDA and CDR2 is SQIVND (reference sequence). V lost 3 bases and J 4 bases, leaving 16 bases between the germline ends. CDR3 coding DNA: TGTGCCAGTAGTATCGGGGTTCGCGACGGTTACGAGCAGTACTTC. It specifies CASSIGVRDGYEQYF.

The chain recombines TRBV5-8 with TRBJ2-2; 8 positions agree with TRBD1. V was pared by 5 bases and J by 5 bases, with 8 bases of the junction left unmatched. Per the germline V gene, CDR1 is SGHTS and CDR2 is YDEGEE. This CDR3 has 15 residues. The CDR3 DNA reads TGTGCCAGCAGTCGCCCGTGGACAGGGACCGGGGAGCTGTTTTTT. Translation gives CASSRPWTGTGELFF.

This clone came up once. Different DNA sequences within this sample yield the same CDR3. The CDR3 region has the DNA TGTGCCAGCAGCGTAACGGGCGCCTCCTACGAGCAGTACTTC. It is translated as CASSVTGASYEQYF. This chain joins TRBV9 and TRBJ2-7; D is ambiguous. This CDR3 has 14 residues. Germline V gene lookup returns CDR1 SGDLS and CDR2 YYNGEE. V was clipped by 1 base and J by 0 bases, with 8 bases between them. The variable domain in full, with the rest retrieved from reference TRBV9 and TRBJ2-7, is DSGVTQTPKHLITATGQRVTLRCSPRSGDLSVYWYQQSLDQGLQFLIQYYNGEERAKGNILERFSAQQFPDLHSELNLSSLELGDSALYFCASSVTGASYEQYFGPGTRLTVT.

J is TRBJ2-7 and V is TRBV7-9, with D hard to call. V gave up 1 base and J gave up 6 bases, with 7 bases separating them. Looked up from germline, CDR1 is SEHNR and CDR2 is FQNEAQ (reference sequence). The CDR3 has 12 residues. The CDR3: CASSLDQSEQYF. CDR3 DNA: TGTGCCAGCAGCTTAGACCAGAGCGAGCAGTACTTC. Full variable domain (missing parts from reference TRBV7-9 and TRBJ2-7): DTGVSQNPRHKITKRGQNVTFRCDPISEHNRLYWYRQTLGQGPEFLTYFQNEAQLEKSRLLSDRFSAERPKGSFSTLEIQRTEQGDSAMYLCASSLDQSEQYFGPGTRLTVT.

This clone was counted between two and nine times. Other DNA sequences in this specimen translate into the identical CDR3. J is TRBJ2-1 and V is TRBV7-9; D is undetermined. Germline CDR1 is SEHNR and CDR2 is FQNEAQ (reference sequence). This CDR3 spans 11 amino acids. Trimming took 1 base from V and 7 from J, leaving 2 bases between them. The CDR3 nucleotides read TGTGCCAGCAGCTTAGGAAATGAGCAGTTCTTC. It codes for CASSLGNEQFF. Full variable domain (outside the CDR3, taken from reference TRBV7-9 and TRBJ2-1): DTGVSQNPRHKITKRGQNVTFRCDPISEHNRLYWYRQTLGQGPEFLTYFQNEAQLEKSRLLSDRFSAERPKGSFSTLEIQRTEQGDSAMYLCASSLGNEQFFGPGTRLTVL.

The V gene is TRBV27, the J gene TRBJ2-7, with 7 bases fitting TRBD2. This CDR3 has 15 residues. The V gene's germline CDR1 is MNHEY and CDR2 SMNVEV (reference sequence). Losses at the gene ends were 5 bases for V and 6 bases for J; bases not matched to a gene: 13. CDR3 amino acids: CASSSPGPGLLEQYF. Here the CDR3 DNA reads TGTGCCAGCAGTAGTCCCGGCCCGGGACTACTCGAGCAGTACTTC.

This chain joins TRBV30 and TRBJ2-3; no reliable D call. The CDR3 loop spans 14 amino acids. Looked up from germline, CDR1 is GTSNPN and CDR2 is SVGIG (reference sequence). V dropped 0 bases and J dropped 1 base, with 8 bases sitting between them. CDR3 nucleotide sequence: TGTGCCTGGAGTGTAGAGGACGGCACAGATACGCAGTATTTT. Its translation is CAWSVEDGTDTQYF.

CDR3 nucleotides: TGTGCCAGCAGTGTCAGGGGCAATCAGCCCCAGCATTTT. Amino acids: CASSVRGNQPQHF. The chain is built from TRBV27 and TRBJ1-5; TRBD1 is a possible D gene (5 bases). Trimming left V 5 bases short and J 2 bases short, with 7 bases between. Per the germline V gene, CDR1 is MNHEY and CDR2 is SMNVEV (reference sequence). The CDR3 spans 13 residues.